Below, 5 T cell receptor beta chains from the same sample are listed, as sequenced in a study of T cell responses to AZD1222 COVID-19 vaccine. Sequencing was performed with immunoSEQ multiplex PCR; in TCRdb, only in-frame clones are kept and a portion is missing. The table records some 81,000 clones, approximately 85% of them present only once. Specimen: peripheral blood, collected 28 days after the second AZD1222 dose. These receptors all stem from an adult who received the AZD1222 COVID-19 vaccine.

This clone was detected only once. The V call is TRBV4-1, the J call TRBJ1-6; D remains ambiguous. The germline V and J ends were trimmed by 0 bases and 3 bases, with 9 bases remaining between them. The CDR3 has 16 amino acids. Germline CDR1 MGHRA, CDR2 YSYEKL. The CDR3 nucleotides are TGCGCCAGCAGCCAAGATCGGAACAGCTATAATTCACCCCTCCACTTT. Translation: CASSQDRNSYNSPLHF.

This chain uses TRBV9 with TRBJ1-4; tentative D call: TRBD1 (5 bases). V dropped 3 bases and J dropped 8 bases, with 17 bases sitting between them. This CDR3 contains 15 residues. Germline V gives CDR1 SGDLS, CDR2 YYNGEE. CDR3 in amino acids: CASSGDEGTGEKLFF. The CDR3 DNA reads TGTGCCAGCAGCGGGGACGAGGGGACTGGGGAAAAACTGTTTTTT.

This rearrangement joins TRBV14 to TRBJ2-3; D is uncertain. CDR3 length equals 12 residues. V shed 0 bases and J shed 8 bases, with 6 bases lying between them. Germline assignment: CDR1 SGHDN and CDR2 FVKESK. CDR3 DNA sequence: TGTGCCAGCAGCCAAGATTGGGGTACGCAGTATTTT. Protein product: CASSQDWGTQYF.

This chain connects TRBV4-1 to TRBJ2-2, with 7 bases matching TRBD1. V trimming: 3 bases; J trimming: 4 bases; junction bases outside the gene matches: 5. CDR3 length: 15 amino acids. CDR1 MGHRA and CDR2 YSYEKL come from the germline V gene. CDR3 sequence reads: CASSQTGIGTGELFF. CDR3 DNA: TGCGCCAGCAGCCAGACAGGGATCGGCACCGGGGAGCTGTTTTTT.

The V call is TRBV7-3, the J call TRBJ1-2; D remains unclear. This CDR3 contains 15 residues. Trimming removed 2 bases from V and 2 bases from J, with 12 bases in between. The V gene's germline CDR1 is SGHTA and CDR2 FQGTGA. CDR3 sequence reads: CASSLGSGPNYGYTF. The CDR3 nucleotides are TGTGCCAGCAGCTTAGGGTCAGGCCCCAACTATGGCTACACCTTC.